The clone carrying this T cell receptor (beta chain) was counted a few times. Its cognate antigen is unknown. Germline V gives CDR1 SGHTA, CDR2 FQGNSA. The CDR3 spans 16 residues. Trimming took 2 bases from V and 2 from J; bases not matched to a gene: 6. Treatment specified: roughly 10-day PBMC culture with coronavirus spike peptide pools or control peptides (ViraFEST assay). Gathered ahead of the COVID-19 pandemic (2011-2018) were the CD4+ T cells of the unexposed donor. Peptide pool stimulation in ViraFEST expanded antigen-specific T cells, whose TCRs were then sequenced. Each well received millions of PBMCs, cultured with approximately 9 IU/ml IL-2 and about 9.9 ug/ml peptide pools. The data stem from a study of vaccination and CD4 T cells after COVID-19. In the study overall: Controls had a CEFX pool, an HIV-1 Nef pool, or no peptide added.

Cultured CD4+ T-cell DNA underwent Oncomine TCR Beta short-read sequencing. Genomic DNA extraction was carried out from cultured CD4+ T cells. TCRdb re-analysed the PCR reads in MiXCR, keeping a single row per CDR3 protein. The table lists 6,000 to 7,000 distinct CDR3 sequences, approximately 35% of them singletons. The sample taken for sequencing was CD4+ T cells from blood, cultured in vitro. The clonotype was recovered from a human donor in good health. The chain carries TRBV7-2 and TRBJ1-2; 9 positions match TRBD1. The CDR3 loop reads CASSLPGGTGNYGYTF. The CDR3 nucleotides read TGTGCCAGCAGCTTACCGGGCGGGACAGGGAACTATGGCTACACCTTC.